This TCR beta chain was documented in a study of CD8 T cells in Susac syndrome. Looking at the study overall: Patients with Susac syndrome, at blood draw, were therapy-naive, on corticosteroids, or on intravenous immunoglobulin alone. Findings and limits, study-wide: In total CD8+ repertoires, around 17 Susac-specific public clones were detected, and CD8+ TEMRA repertoires contained a few. Clonal CD8+ expansion in Susac was highest in TEMRA cells and active patients.

Of note for this clonotype: Its specificity is unknown.

RNA amounts of 0.5 to 1 ug underwent reverse transcription with random hexamers. TCRdb re-derived calls from the immunoSEQ multiplex PCR reads in MiXCR, one entry per CDR3 protein. The top ten hold 0.41% of the sample, which has roughly 110,000 distinct CDR3 sequences, approximately 94% seen once. Germline V gives CDR1 SGHNT, CDR2 YYREEE (reference sequence). The CDR3 is 12 residues long. With V trimmed by 1 base and J by 12 bases, 3 bases remained unmatched. The gene calls are TRBV5-4 and TRBJ2-1, with 8 bases identical to TRBD2. This TCR was recovered from a human donor with Susac syndrome. The sample taken for sequencing was CD8+ T cells from PBMCs. The CDR3 region has the DNA TGTGCCAGCAGCTTGTCGGCGGGGGGGCAGTTCTTC. As protein: CASSLSAGGQFF.